These 2 T cell receptor beta chains were all obtained from the same sample, sequenced in a study of vaccination and CD4 T cells after COVID-19. With the Oncomine TCR Beta short-read assay, DNA from cultured CD4+ T cells was sequenced. TCRdb ran MiXCR on the PCR reads and lists one entry per CDR3 protein. The sample contains approximately 12,000 distinct CDR3 sequences, about 61% of which appear only once. Treatment denoted: roughly 11-day PBMC culture with coronavirus spike peptide pools or control peptides (ViraFEST assay). The antigens for these receptors are not known. The specimen comprised CD4+ T cells from blood, cultured in vitro, sampled before SARS-CoV-2 vaccination. The source is a human donor who had recovered from COVID-19.

The chain employs TRBV28 and TRBJ2-7, with 8 bases aligning to TRBD1. Per the germline V gene, CDR1 is MDHEN and CDR2 is SYDVKM. This CDR3 is built from 14 residues. V lost 3 bases to trimming and J lost 6 bases; unmatched junction nucleotides: 7. The CDR3 sequence is CASSFGTGGSEQYF. The CDR3 coding sequence is TGTGCCAGCAGTTTTGGAACAGGGGGTTCCGAGCAGTACTTC. Drawing the rest from reference TRBV28 and TRBJ2-7, the complete variable domain is DVKVTQSSRYLVKRTGEKVFLECVQDMDHENMFWYRQDPGLGLRLIYFSYDVKMKEKGDIPEGYSVSREKKERFSLILESASTNQTSMYLCASSFGTGGSEQYFGPGTRLTVT.

V usage is TRBV28 and J usage is TRBJ1-1; D gene uncertain. Trimming cost V 1 base and J 12 bases, with 12 bases left between them. Germline V gene sequence: CDR1 MDHEN, CDR2 SYDVKM. The CDR3 length is 12 residues. CDR3 sequence (DNA): TGTGCCAGCAGTTTATCTACGGGGAATCCTTTCTTT. Encoded protein: CASSLSTGNPFF.